A selection of T cell receptor beta chains follows, all from one sample in a study of T-cell memory formation after mild COVID-19. MiXCR, applied by TCRdb to the 5' RACE reads, yields one record per CDR3 protein. The sample carries under 250,000 distinct CDR3 sequences, less than 20% recorded once. The sample taken for sequencing was PBMCs or a T cell subset sorted from them (not recorded which). The receptors come from an adult woman who had mild COVID-19 (a few samples of this study predate the infection). Cell type and time point are not known. Both conserved end residues are part of each CDR3. A D gene is named only where the DNA matches it firmly. Some rows mark clone size as missing; the rest say once, few, many or name a class of expanded clone.

abundance | d_gene | j_gene | v_gene | CDR3nt | CDR3aa
NA | TRBD1 | TRBJ2-3 | TRBV12-3/TRBV12-4 | TGTGCCAGCAGTTTAATCGGACAGGGCACAGATACGCAGTATTTT | CASSLIGQGTDTQYF
NA | NA | TRBJ1-2 | TRBV19 | TGTGCCAGTAGTATCGTGTCTAAGGGCTATGGCTACACCTTC | CASSIVSKGYGYTF
few | NA | TRBJ2-6 | TRBV30 | TGTGCCGCGCTCGGAGATGGGGCCAACGTCCTGACTTTC | CAALGDGANVLTF
few | NA | TRBJ2-1 | TRBV7-7 | TGTGCCAGCAGGGCTGACGGATGGTCTGAGCAGTTCTTC | CASRADGWSEQFF
NA | TRBD2 | TRBJ2-1 | TRBV3-1 | TGTGCCAGCAGCCGCTATAGCGGGGGGGCCTACAATGAGCAGTTCTTC | CASSRYSGGAYNEQFF
few | TRBD1 | TRBJ2-6 | TRBV5-5 | TGTGCCAGCAGAACCGGGACAGGGGGCTCTGGGGCCAACGTCCTGACTTTC | CASRTGTGGSGANVLTF
NA | NA | TRBJ2-3 | TRBV12-3/TRBV12-4 | TGTGCCAGCAGTTTAAGGGGTAGCCAGGCAGATACGCAGTATTTT | CASSLRGSQADTQYF
few | TRBD1 | TRBJ1-2 | TRBV19 | TGTGCCAGTCTCGACAAATACAGGGGCGGGAGTAATCTCACCCTTTATGGCTACACCTTC | CASLDKYRGGSNLTLYGYTF
few | NA | TRBJ1-1 | TRBV10-3 | TGTGCCATCAGTGCGTTAGACCCTGGCTTAGGGAACACTGAAGCTTTCTTT | CAISALDPGLGNTEAFF
NA | NA | TRBJ2-2 | TRBV30 | TGTGCCTGGGACGACAGGAGGAACACCGGGGAGCTGTTTTTT | CAWDDRRNTGELFF
few | NA | TRBJ2-1 | TRBV27 | TGTGCCAGCAGTTTATCGTTACAGATCAGCGTCAATGAGCAGTTCTTC | CASSLSLQISVNEQFF
few | TRBD1 | TRBJ1-1 | TRBV4-1 | TGCGCCAGCAGCCAAGTGGGGGACAGGGGACCGGTGGCTTTCTTT | CASSQVGDRGPVAFF
NA | NA | TRBJ1-5 | TRBV6-1 | TGTGCCAGCAGAGTGCGGACATGGGGCAATCAGCCCCAGCATTTT | CASRVRTWGNQPQHF
few | NA | TRBJ2-1 | TRBV6-2/TRBV6-3 | TGTGCCAGCAGTGACGGGCTCGCCCCCCAGTTCTTC | CASSDGLAPQFF
NA | TRBD2 | TRBJ2-1 | TRBV4-1 | TGCGCCAGCAGAGAGAGCGGGAGAGGACATGAGCAGTTCTTC | CASRESGRGHEQFF
many | TRBD1 | TRBJ2-5 | TRBV6-5 | TGTGCCAGCAGTTACTCGAGGACAGGGGGGGAGACCCAGTACTTC | CASSYSRTGGETQYF
NA | NA | TRBJ2-2 | TRBV6-5 | TGTGCCAGCAGCAATGCCCGGAACACCGGGGAGCTGTTTTTT | CASSNARNTGELFF
few | NA | TRBJ2-7 | TRBV10-3 | TGTGCCATCAGTGATAAAGGGGGATACGAGCAGTACTTC | CAISDKGGYEQYF
NA | NA | TRBJ1-5 | TRBV6-1 | TGTGCCAGCAGTGAATTTGGGCTTAGCAATCAGCCCCAGCATTTT | CASSEFGLSNQPQHF
NA | NA | TRBJ2-1 | TRBV4-3 | TGCGCCAGCAGCCAAGCAGCGGAGCCATACAATGAGCAGTTCTTC | CASSQAAEPYNEQFF
NA | TRBD2 | TRBJ2-5 | TRBV12-3/TRBV12-4 | TGTGCCAGCAGGGGACTAGCGGTGTACCAAGAGACCCAGTACTTC | CASRGLAVYQETQYF
NA | NA | TRBJ1-4 | TRBV20-1 | TGCCTGGCGGGAACTAATGAAAAACTGTTTTTT | CLAGTNEKLFF
NA | TRBD2 | TRBJ2-1 | TRBV7-6 | TGTGCCAGCAGCTTAGTCCCTAGCGGGTCTATCTCCTACAATGAGCAGTTCTTC | CASSLVPSGSISYNEQFF
NA | NA | TRBJ2-1 | TRBV5-1 | TGCGCCAGCAGCTTGCGGCGGAGCTCCTACAATGAGCAGTTCTTC | CASSLRRSSYNEQFF
NA | TRBD2 | TRBJ2-5 | TRBV7-7 | TGTGCTAGCAGCTTATCTAGCGGGAGTTCGCAGACCCAGTACTTC | CASSLSSGSSQTQYF
few | NA | TRBJ1-1 | TRBV12-3/TRBV12-4 | TGTGCCAGCAGTCGTTCGGGCGGGGGTATGAACACTGAAGCTTTCTTT | CASSRSGGGMNTEAFF
few | NA | TRBJ2-3 | TRBV19 | TGTGCCAGTAGTGGGGATTACAGGGTCGGGAGCACAGATACGCAGTATTTT | CASSGDYRVGSTDTQYF
many | NA | TRBJ2-1 | TRBV5-4 | TGTGCCAGCAGCCCCCGTGGGGGCTGGAGCAATGAGCAGTTCTTC | CASSPRGGWSNEQFF
few | TRBD1 | TRBJ1-1 | TRBV7-9 | TGTGCCAGCAGCTTTCAGGGGGCAACGGGCACTGAAGCTTTCTTT | CASSFQGATGTEAFF
NA | TRBD1 | TRBJ1-2 | TRBV6-1 | TGTGCCAGCAGTGCCTCGGACAGGGGCCATGGCTACACCTTC | CASSASDRGHGYTF
few | NA | TRBJ2-7 | TRBV19 | TGTGCCAGTAGTGACTGGGACTCCTACGAGCAGTACTTC | CASSDWDSYEQYF
NA | NA | TRBJ2-1 | TRBV12-3/TRBV12-4 | TGTGCCAGCACCATAGGTAGCCAGGTACTCTTCTCCTACAATGAGCAGTTCTTC | CASTIGSQVLFSYNEQFF
NA | TRBD1 | TRBJ1-5 | TRBV24-1 | TGTGCCACCAGTGACCGGACAGGGGGCTTTCAGCCCCAGCATTTT | CATSDRTGGFQPQHF
many | NA | TRBJ2-1 | TRBV12-3/TRBV12-4 | TGTGCCAGCAGTTTAGGCAGGGGAGAGTGGAATGAGCAGTTCTTC | CASSLGRGEWNEQFF
NA | TRBD1 | TRBJ1-1 | TRBV7-6 | TGTGCCAGCAGCGAGATACAGGGGGCTGGCACTGAAGCTTTCTTT | CASSEIQGAGTEAFF
many | NA | TRBJ1-4 | TRBV7-7 | TGTGCCAGCAGCTTAGGTCTTAATGAAAAACTGTTTTTT | CASSLGLNEKLFF
few | NA | TRBJ1-6 | TRBV6-5 | TGTGCCAGCAGTTATATGGGAGATCCCCTCCACTTT | CASSYMGDPLHF
NA | TRBD2 | TRBJ2-3 | TRBV7-3 | TGTGCCAGCAGCTTACTAGCGGGGGCGGCAGATACGCAGTATTTT | CASSLLAGAADTQYF
few | NA | TRBJ2-3 | TRBV10-3 | TGTGCCATCAGTGAGTCGAGAGATACGCAGTATTTT | CAISESRDTQYF
many | TRBD2 | TRBJ2-3 | TRBV5-1 | TGCGCCAGCAGCCCGAGCGGGAGCCAGCCCAGCGATACGCAGTATTTT | CASSPSGSQPSDTQYF
few | NA | TRBJ1-3 | TRBV7-3 | TGTGCCAGCAGCCGAAACTACGGAAACACCATATATTTT | CASSRNYGNTIYF
NA | TRBD1 | TRBJ1-1 | TRBV20-1 | TGCAGTGCTAGACCGGGACAGTGGAAGCCTGAAGCTTTCTTT | CSARPGQWKPEAFF
NA | NA | TRBJ1-3 | TRBV9 | TGTGCCAGCAGCGTAGGTGCGGGGTCTGGAAACACCATATATTTT | CASSVGAGSGNTIYF
few | NA | TRBJ1-4 | TRBV27 | TGTGCCAGCAGCCGACGCCAGAATGAAAAACTGTTTTTT | CASSRRQNEKLFF
NA | TRBD2 | TRBJ2-3 | TRBV7-3 | TGTGCCAGCAGCCGCACTAGCGGGGGAGCAGATACGCAGTATTTT | CASSRTSGGADTQYF
NA | NA | TRBJ1-6 | TRBV9 | TGTGCCAGCAGCTTCGGCCTAGGAGGAGATTCACCCCTCCACTTT | CASSFGLGGDSPLHF
few | NA | TRBJ2-7 | TRBV5-6 | TGTGCCAGCAGCTTGGCCATGGGGGGAAAGGACTTC | CASSLAMGGKDF
NA | NA | TRBJ1-3 | TRBV21-1 | TGTGCCAGTTTCCTGAACGACAGAAACCCTGGAAACACCATATATTTT | CASFLNDRNPGNTIYF
NA | NA | TRBJ2-1 | TRBV6-5 | TGTGCCAGCAGTTACCGGTACAATGAGCAGTTCTTC | CASSYRYNEQFF
NA | NA | TRBJ2-7 | TRBV3-1 | TGTGCCAGCAGCCAAGAAAGGACGGTTCAGTACTTC | CASSQERTVQYF
few | TRBD2 | TRBJ2-2 | TRBV15 | TGTGCCACCAGCAGAGATAGCGGGGCCGGGGAGCTGTTTTTT | CATSRDSGAGELFF
few | TRBD2 | TRBJ2-7 | TRBV4-1 | TGCGCCAGCAGCTTTCGGCCGGGACTAGAGGCAGGCGAGCAGTACTTC | CASSFRPGLEAGEQYF
few | NA | TRBJ2-1 | TRBV24-1 | TGTGCCACCAGTGATTTATCCGACCCCGTGGTCAATGAGCAGTTCTTC | CATSDLSDPVVNEQFF
NA | NA | TRBJ1-2 | TRBV20-1 | TGCAGTGCTGTTGCGGGGGAGGGACTCTATGGCTACACCTTC | CSAVAGEGLYGYTF